This TCR beta chain emerged from a study of control samples from healthy donors and cancer patients. V was clipped by 5 bases and J by 7 bases; unmatched bases: 14. The CDR3 covers 17 residues. From germline, CDR1 is MNHNY and CDR2 SVGAGI (reference sequence). Here immunoSEQ multiplex PCR was the method, and the copy in TCRdb shows in-frame clones only, minus some. The top ten clones hold 14% of a sample with about 130,000 clones, roughly 94% of them seen once. The TCR originated in a man aged 55 to 69 with colorectal cancer. Sequenced input: PBMCs. This chain uses TRBV6-6 with TRBJ2-2, with 9 bases matching TRBD1. CDR3 residues: CASSQPPGTGRVGELFF. CDR3 bases: TGTGCCAGCAGTCAACCACCCGGGACAGGGAGGGTCGGGGAGCTGTTTTTT.